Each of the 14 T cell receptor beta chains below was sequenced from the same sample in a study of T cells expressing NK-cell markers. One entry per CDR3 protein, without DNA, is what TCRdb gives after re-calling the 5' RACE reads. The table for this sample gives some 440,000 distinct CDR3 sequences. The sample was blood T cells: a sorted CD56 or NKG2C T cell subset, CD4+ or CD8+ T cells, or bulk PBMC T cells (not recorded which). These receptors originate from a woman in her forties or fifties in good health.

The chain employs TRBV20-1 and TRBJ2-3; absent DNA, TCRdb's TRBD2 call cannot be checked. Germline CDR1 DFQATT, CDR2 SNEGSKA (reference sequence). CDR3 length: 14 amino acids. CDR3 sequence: CSARRLELTDTQYF.

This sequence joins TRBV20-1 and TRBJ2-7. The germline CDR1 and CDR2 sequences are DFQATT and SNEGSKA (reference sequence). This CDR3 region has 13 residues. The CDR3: CSARKATAYEQYF.

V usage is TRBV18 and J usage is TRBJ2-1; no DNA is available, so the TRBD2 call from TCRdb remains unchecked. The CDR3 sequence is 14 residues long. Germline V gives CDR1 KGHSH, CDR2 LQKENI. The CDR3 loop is CASSRLAGTNEQFF.

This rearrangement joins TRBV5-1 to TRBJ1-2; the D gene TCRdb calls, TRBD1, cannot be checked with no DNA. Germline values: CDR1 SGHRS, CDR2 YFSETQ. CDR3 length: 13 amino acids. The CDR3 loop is CASSLETGAGYTF.

The CDR3 loop reads CASSRTGPNYGYTF. V and J are TRBV18 and TRBJ1-2; TCRdb gives TRBD1 as the D gene, but with no DNA this cannot be confirmed. Germline V lookup: CDR1 KGHSH, CDR2 LQKENI. There are 14 residues in the CDR3. The whole variable domain, filled in from reference TRBV18 and TRBJ1-2, reads NAGVMQNPRHLVRRRGQEARLRCSPMKGHSHVYWYRQLPEEGLKFMVYLQKENIIDESGMPKERFSAEFPKEGPSILRIQQVVRGDSAAYFCASSRTGPNYGYTFGSGTRLTVV.

CDR3 loop: CASSKGERAKNIQYF. The genes are TRBV5-1 and TRBJ2-4; there is no DNA to check the TCRdb D call of TRBD1. The CDR3 has 15 amino acids. CDR1 SGHRS and CDR2 YFSETQ come from the germline V gene.

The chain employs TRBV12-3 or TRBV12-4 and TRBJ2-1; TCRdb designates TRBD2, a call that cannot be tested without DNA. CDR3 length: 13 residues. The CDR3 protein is CAISGLAYNEQFF.

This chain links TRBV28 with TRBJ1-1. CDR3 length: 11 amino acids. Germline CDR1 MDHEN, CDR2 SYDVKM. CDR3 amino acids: CASSLWEEAFF. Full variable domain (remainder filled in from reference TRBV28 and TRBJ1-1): DVKVTQSSRYLVKRTGEKVFLECVQDMDHENMFWYRQDPGLGLRLIYFSYDVKMKEKGDIPEGYSVSREKKERFSLILESASTNQTSMYLCASSLWEEAFFGQGTRLTVV.

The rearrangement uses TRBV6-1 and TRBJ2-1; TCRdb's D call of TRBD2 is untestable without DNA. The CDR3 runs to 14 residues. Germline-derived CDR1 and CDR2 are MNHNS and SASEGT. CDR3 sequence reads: CASSFWDYDNEQFF.

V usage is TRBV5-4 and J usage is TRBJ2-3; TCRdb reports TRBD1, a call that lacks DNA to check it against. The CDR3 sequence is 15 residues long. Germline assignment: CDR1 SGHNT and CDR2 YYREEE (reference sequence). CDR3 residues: CASRPGGGSTDTQYF.

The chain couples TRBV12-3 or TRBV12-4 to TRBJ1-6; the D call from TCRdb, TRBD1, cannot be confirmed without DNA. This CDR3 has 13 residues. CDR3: CASSLRDRAYLHF.

The CDR3 loop reads CATSDSRGLKADTQYF. This sequence joins TRBV24-1 and TRBJ2-3; TCRdb outputs TRBD2, but without DNA this stays unchecked. Germline V CDR1 and CDR2: KGHDR, SFDVKD. The CDR3 sequence is 16 residues long.

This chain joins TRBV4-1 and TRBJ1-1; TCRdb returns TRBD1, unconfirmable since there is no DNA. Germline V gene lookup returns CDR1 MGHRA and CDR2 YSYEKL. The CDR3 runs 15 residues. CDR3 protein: CASSQDSGQPSRAFF.

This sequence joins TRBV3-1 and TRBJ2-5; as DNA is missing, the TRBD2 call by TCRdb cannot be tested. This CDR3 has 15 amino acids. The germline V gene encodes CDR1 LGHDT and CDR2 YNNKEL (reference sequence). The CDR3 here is CASRLSGRAVKTQYF.